These 11 T cell receptor beta chains originate from one sample sequenced in a study of glioma-infiltrating T cells after dendritic cell vaccination. Method: immunoSEQ multiplex PCR; TCRdb's copy keeps in-frame clones and lacks some. Of 70,000 to 90,000 clones listed, roughly four fifths were seen once; the top ten hold 6% to 8.5%. Indicated time point: after dendritic cell vaccination, including at tumor progression/relapse. The input for sequencing was blood, taken after dendritic cell vaccination. Receptors were obtained from a human donor with glioblastoma.

This rearrangement joins TRBV7-9 to TRBJ2-1, with 12 nucleotides matching TRBD2. V gave up 5 bases and J gave up 7 bases; unmatched junction bases: 12. In germline, CDR1 is SEHNR, CDR2 FQNEAQ (reference sequence). The CDR3 runs 17 residues. The chain's CDR3 is CASSGSLAGGSGNEQFF. CDR3 DNA sequence: TGTGCCAGCAGCGGCTCACTAGCGGGGGGATCTGGGAATGAGCAGTTCTTC.

This clone was observed a few times. The chain couples TRBV7-2 to TRBJ2-7; no firm D call. This CDR3 comprises 11 residues. Deletions cut 4 bases from V and 4 bases from J, with 5 bases between. Germline V gene data show CDR1 as SGHTA and CDR2 as FQGNSA. CDR3 amino acids: CASSSQYEQYF. Written as DNA, the CDR3 is TGTGCCAGCAGCTCCCAGTACGAGCAGTACTTC.

The chain carries TRBV4-3 and TRBJ2-3; 12 bases fit TRBD2. The CDR3 runs 17 residues. CDR1 is LGHNA, CDR2 YSLEER, per germline. J was trimmed by 4 bases and V by 0 bases; bases with no gene match: 5. The CDR3 DNA follows: TGCGCCAGCAGCCAAGATCGGGCTAGCGGGGGGGCAGATACGCAGTATTTT. Translating it yields CASSQDRASGGADTQYF.

CDR3 DNA sequence: TGTGCCAGCTCACGGGCTCGGGGGGGCTACGAGCAGTACTTC. Translating gives CASSRARGGYEQYF. This chain links TRBV18 with TRBJ2-7, with 8 bases that match TRBD2. Germline V CDR1 and CDR2: KGHSH, LQKENI. The V segment lost 4 bases and the J segment 3 bases; nucleotides outside the gene matches: 5. The CDR3 has 14 amino acids.

The chain links TRBV19 to TRBJ1-1; D perhaps matches TRBD1 (6 bases). Germline-derived CDR1 and CDR2 are LNHDA and SQIVND (reference sequence). The CDR3 extends over 16 amino acids. Trimming took 3 bases from V and 4 from J, leaving 18 bases between them. The CDR3 DNA sequence: TGTGCCAGTAGTATGGTCTGGACAGACCGAAGCACTGAAGCTTTCTTT. Protein: CASSMVWTDRSTEAFF.

The chain uses TRBV6-5 and TRBJ1-2, with TRBD1 matching over 7 bases. With V trimmed by 4 bases and J by 8 bases, 10 bases remained unmatched. Germline values: CDR1 MNHEY, CDR2 SVGAGI. This CDR3 has 14 amino acids. CDR3 coding DNA: TGTGCCAGCAGTTTAAGGACAGGAACGGAAGGCTACACCTTC. Its protein product is CASSLRTGTEGYTF.

This clone has just a few counts. The chain combines TRBV4-2 with TRBJ2-5; 9 bases are shared with TRBD2. The CDR3 loop spans 16 amino acids. Germline assignment: CDR1 LGHNA and CDR2 YNFKEQ. V lost 5 bases, J lost 5 bases, and 12 bases stayed unmatched. CDR3 DNA sequence: TGTGCCAGCAGCTTGACACGGACTAGCGTGGGGGAGACCCAGTACTTC. Its protein is CASSLTRTSVGETQYF.

In this sample, this clone turned up a few times. The chain joins TRBV6-5 to TRBJ1-4; TRBD1 agrees at 7 bases. CDR1 is MNHEY, CDR2 SVGAGI, per germline. The CDR3 is 15 amino acids. V lost 2 bases, J lost 8 bases, and 8 bases stayed unmatched. In nucleotides, the CDR3 is TGTGCCAGCAGTTACGGAGGGGGCGCGGAAGAAAAACTGTTTTTT. This translates into CASSYGGGAEEKLFF.

The chain joins TRBV6-1 to TRBJ2-7, with D tentatively TRBD1 (6 bases). The CDR3 extends over 14 amino acids. Germline lookup yields CDR1 MNHNS and CDR2 SASEGT. The V and J ends lost 8 bases and 5 bases respectively, with 19 bases between them. Here the CDR3 DNA reads TGTGCCAGCCTCAGAAGGGCAGGGGTCCACGAGCAGTACTTC. Translation gives CASLRRAGVHEQYF.

CDR3 DNA: TGTGCCAGCAGTGAATATTTGGGACTCCTCTTGAGAAACGAGCAGTACTTC. Translation: CASSEYLGLLLRNEQYF. The chain combines TRBV6-1 with TRBJ2-5; possible D gene TRBD2, 6 bases. The J call may be faulty, since TRBJ2-7 better matches the DNA end. The CDR3 sequence is 17 residues long. Germline assignment: CDR1 MNHNS and CDR2 SASEGT.

The chain has TRBV6-6 and TRBJ1-5, with D unclear. The CDR3 loop spans 13 amino acids. CDR1 is MNHNY and CDR2 is SVGAGI in the germline V gene (reference sequence). Trimming removed 9 bases at V and 0 bases at J, with 9 bases between. This chain's CDR3 is CASIQDSNQPQHF. CDR3 DNA: TGTGCCAGTATCCAGGATAGCAATCAGCCCCAGCATTTT.